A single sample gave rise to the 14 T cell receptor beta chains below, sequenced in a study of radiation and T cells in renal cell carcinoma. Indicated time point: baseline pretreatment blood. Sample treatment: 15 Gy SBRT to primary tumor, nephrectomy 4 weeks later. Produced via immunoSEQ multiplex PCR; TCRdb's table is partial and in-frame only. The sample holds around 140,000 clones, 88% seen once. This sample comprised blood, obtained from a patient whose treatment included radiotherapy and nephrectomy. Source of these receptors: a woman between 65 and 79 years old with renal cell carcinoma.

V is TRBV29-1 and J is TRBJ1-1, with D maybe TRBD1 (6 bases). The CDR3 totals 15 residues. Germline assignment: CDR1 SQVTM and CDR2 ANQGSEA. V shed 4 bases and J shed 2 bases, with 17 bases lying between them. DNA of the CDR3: TGCAGCGTTGGGGTACCTCGGGGGCTCAACACTGAAGCTTTCTTT. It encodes CSVGVPRGLNTEAFF.

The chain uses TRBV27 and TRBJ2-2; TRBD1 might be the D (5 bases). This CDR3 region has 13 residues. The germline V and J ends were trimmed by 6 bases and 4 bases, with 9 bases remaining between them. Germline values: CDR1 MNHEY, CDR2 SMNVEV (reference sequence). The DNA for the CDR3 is TGTGCCAGCAGGGGGCTCGGCACCGGGGAGCTGTTTTTT. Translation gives CASRGLGTGELFF.

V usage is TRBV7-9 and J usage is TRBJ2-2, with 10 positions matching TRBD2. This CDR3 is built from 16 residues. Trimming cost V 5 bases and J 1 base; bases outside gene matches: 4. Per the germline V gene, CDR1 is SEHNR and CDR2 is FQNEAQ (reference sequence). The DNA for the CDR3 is TGTGCCAGCAGCGCTAGCGGGGGCCTGAACACCGGGGAGCTGTTTTTT. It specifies CASSASGGLNTGELFF. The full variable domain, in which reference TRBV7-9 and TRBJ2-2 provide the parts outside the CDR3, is DTGVSQNPRHKITKRGQNVTFRCDPISEHNRLYWYRQTLGQGPEFLTYFQNEAQLEKSRLLSDRFSAERPKGSFSTLEIQRTEQGDSAMYLCASSASGGLNTGELFFGEGSRLTVL.

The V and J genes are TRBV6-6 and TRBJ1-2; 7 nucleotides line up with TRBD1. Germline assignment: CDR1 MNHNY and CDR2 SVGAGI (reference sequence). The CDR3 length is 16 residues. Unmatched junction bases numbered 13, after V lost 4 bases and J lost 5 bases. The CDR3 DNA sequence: TGTGCCAGCAGTTTCCTACATAGACAGGGAGGGTATGGCTACACCTTC. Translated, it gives CASSFLHRQGGYGYTF.

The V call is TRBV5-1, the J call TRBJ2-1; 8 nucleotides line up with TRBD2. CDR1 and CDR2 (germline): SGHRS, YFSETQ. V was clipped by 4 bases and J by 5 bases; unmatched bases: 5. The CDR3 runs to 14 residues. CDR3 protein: CASSNSGAHNEQFF. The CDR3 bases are TGCGCCAGCAGCAATAGCGGGGCCCACAATGAGCAGTTCTTC.

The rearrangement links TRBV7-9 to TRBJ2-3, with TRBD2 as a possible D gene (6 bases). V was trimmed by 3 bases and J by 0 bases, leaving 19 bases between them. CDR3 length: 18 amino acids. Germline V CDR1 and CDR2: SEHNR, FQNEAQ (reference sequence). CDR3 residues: CASSLEGKRQASTDTQYF. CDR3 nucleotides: TGTGCCAGCAGCTTGGAGGGGAAGAGGCAGGCCAGCACAGATACGCAGTATTTT.

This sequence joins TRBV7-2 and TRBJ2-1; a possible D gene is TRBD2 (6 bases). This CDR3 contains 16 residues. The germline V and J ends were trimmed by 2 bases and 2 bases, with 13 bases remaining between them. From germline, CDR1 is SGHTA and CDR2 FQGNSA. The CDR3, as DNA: TGTGCCAGCAGCTTAATGGCGGGGTTAACCTACAATGAGCAGTTCTTC. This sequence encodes CASSLMAGLTYNEQFF.

CDR3 in DNA: TGCGCCAGCATCGCGGGGCTACTACTATCCGGGTGTGGCTACACCTTC. It is translated as CASIAGLLLSGCGYTF. This chain connects TRBV10-1 to TRBJ1-2; D perhaps matches TRBD1 (5 bases). CDR3 length: 16 amino acids. Germline V lookup: CDR1 WNHNN, CDR2 SYGVQD (reference sequence). V lost 7 bases and J 7 bases, leaving 25 bases between the germline ends.

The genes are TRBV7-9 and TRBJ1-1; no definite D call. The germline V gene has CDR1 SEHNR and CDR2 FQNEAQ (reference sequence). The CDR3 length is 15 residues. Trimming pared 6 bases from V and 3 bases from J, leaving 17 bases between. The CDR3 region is CASSPTRLRDTEAFF. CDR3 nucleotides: TGTGCCAGCAGTCCAACCAGGTTAAGGGACACTGAAGCTTTCTTT.

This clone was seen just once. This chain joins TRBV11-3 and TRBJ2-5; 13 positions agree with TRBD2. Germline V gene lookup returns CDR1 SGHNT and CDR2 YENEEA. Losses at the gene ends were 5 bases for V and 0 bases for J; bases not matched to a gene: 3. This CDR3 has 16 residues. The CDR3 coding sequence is TGTGCCAGCAGCCCAGGACTAGCGGGGGACCAAGAGACCCAGTACTTC. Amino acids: CASSPGLAGDQETQYF.

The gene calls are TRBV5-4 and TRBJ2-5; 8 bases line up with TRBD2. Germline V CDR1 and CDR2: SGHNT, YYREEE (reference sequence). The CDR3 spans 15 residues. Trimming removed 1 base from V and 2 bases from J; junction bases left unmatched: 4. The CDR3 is CASSLWAGGQETQYF. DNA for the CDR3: TGTGCCAGCAGCTTGTGGGCGGGGGGTCAAGAGACCCAGTACTTC.

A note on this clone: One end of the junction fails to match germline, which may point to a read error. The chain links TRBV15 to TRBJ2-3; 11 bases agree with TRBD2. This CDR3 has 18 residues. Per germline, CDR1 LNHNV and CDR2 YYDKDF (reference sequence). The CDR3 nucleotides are TGTGCCACCAGCGGAGACGCCTTAGCGGGGGGGACGACAGATACGCAGTATTTT. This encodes CATSGDALAGGTTDTQYF.

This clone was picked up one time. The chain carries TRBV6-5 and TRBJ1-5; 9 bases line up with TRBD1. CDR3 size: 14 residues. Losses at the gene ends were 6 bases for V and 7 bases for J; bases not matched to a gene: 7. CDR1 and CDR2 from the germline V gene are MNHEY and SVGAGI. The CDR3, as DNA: TGTGCCAGCAGCGCGGGACAGGGAGGCCAGCCCCAGCATTTT. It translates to CASSAGQGGQPQHF.

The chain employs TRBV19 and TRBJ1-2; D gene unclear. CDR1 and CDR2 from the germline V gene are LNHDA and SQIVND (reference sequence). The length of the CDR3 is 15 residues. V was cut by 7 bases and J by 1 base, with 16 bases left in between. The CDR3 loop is CASITPDLGNYGYTF. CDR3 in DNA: TGTGCCAGTATAACCCCGGACCTCGGTAACTATGGCTACACCTTC.